This TCR beta chain was recovered during a study of blood T cell repertoires in COVID-19. The assay was immunoSEQ multiplex PCR, and TCRdb's table has in-frame clones only and misses some. This sample carries around 300,000 clones, around nine tenths of them seen once, and the ten largest clones take under 7%. The CDR3 has 15 residues. Looked up from germline, CDR1 is SGHTA and CDR2 is FQGTGA. V lost 0 bases, J lost 4 bases, and 11 bases lay in between. Specimen: PBMCs or T cells enriched from blood (not recorded which). The receptor's source is a woman between 40 and 50 years old who had recovered from COVID-19. The chain recombines TRBV7-3 with TRBJ2-3, with D perhaps TRBD2 (6 bases). Here the CDR3 DNA reads TGTGCCAGCAGCTTAACTGTGGGGGAGGCAGATACGCAGTATTTT. It yields the protein CASSLTVGEADTQYF.